This T cell receptor (delta chain) was found in a study of gamma-delta T cells after stem cell transplantation. TCRdb fed the RT-PCR reads into CATT to redo clone calling. The sample carries around 2,400 delta-chain clones, approximately 3.1% recorded once. This clone has just a few counts. The sample was gamma-delta T cells. The source is a human donor. It is not recorded whose cells these are; they may come from a transplant donor.

CDR3 bases: TGTGCCTGTGACCTACTGGGGGATACTCATGTGACCGATAAACTCATCTTT. Translating gives CACDLLGDTHVTDKLIF. The genes are TRDV2 and TRDJ1; 12 bases agree with TRDD3. Unmatched junction bases numbered 9, after V lost 3 bases and J lost 2 bases. The CDR3 spans 17 residues. Germline CDR1 is GEAIGNYY and CDR2 is EKD.